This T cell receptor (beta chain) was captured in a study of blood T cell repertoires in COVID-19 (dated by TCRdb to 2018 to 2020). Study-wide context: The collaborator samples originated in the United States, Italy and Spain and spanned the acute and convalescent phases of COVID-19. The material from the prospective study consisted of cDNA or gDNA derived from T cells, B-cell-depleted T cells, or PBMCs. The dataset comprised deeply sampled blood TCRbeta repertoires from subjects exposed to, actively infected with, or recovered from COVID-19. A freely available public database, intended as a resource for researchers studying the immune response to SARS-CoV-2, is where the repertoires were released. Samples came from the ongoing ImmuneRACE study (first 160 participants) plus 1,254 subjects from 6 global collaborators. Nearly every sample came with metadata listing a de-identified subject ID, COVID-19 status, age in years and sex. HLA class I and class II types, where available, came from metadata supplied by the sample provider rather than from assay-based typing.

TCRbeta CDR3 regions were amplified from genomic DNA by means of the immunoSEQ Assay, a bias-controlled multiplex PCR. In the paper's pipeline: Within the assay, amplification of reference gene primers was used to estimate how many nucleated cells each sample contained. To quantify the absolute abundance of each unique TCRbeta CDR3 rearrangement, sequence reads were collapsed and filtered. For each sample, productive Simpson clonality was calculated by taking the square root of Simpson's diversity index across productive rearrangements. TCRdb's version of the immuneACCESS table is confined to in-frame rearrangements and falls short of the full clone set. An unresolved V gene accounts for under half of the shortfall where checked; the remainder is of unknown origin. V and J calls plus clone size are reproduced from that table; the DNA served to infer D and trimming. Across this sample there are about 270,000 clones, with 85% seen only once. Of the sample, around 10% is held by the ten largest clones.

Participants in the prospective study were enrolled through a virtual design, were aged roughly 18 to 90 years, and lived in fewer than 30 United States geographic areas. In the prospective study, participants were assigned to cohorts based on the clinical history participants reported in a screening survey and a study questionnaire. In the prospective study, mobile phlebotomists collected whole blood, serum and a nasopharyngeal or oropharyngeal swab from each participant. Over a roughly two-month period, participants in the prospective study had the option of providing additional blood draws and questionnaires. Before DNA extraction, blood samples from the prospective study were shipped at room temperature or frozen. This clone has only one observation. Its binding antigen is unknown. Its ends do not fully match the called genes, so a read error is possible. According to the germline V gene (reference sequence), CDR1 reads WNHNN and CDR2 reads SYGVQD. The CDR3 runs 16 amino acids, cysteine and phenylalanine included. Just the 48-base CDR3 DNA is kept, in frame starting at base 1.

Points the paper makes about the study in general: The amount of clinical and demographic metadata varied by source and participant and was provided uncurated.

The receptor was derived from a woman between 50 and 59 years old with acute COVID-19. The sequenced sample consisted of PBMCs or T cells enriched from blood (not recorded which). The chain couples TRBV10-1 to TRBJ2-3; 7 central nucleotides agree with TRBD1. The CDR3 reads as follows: CAISRDSRASTDTRYF. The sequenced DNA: TGCGCCATCTCTCGGGACAGTCGTGCTAGCACAGATACGCGGTATTTT.